Listed below are T cell receptor beta chains from one sample, sequenced in a study of low-dose radiotherapy and immunotherapy resistance in tumors. MiXCR, run by TCRdb on the reads, gives a single entry per CDR3 protein. The sample holds 75,000 to 95,000 distinct CDR3 sequences, 9.4% seen once. The specimen was PBMCs, collected before treatment. All receptors derive from a male donor with prostate cancer. The CDR3 runs from the conserved cysteine through the conserved F or W. The D gene is left open where the match is weak. Where a row states a size, it is once, few, many or the class of an expanded clone; other rows omit it.

d_gene: .
abundance: many
v_gene: TRBV7-2
j_gene: TRBJ2-3
CDR3aa: CASSSQNYNTQYF
CDR3nt: TGTGCCAGCAGCTCCCAAAACTATAATACGCAGTATTTT

d_gene: .
abundance: many
v_gene: TRBV12-3/TRBV12-4
j_gene: TRBJ2-2
CDR3aa: CASSFFRTVDTGELFF
CDR3nt: TGTGCCAGCAGTTTTTTCAGGACCGTCGACACCGGGGAGCTGTTTTTT

d_gene: TRBD1
abundance: many
v_gene: TRBV27
j_gene: TRBJ2-7
CDR3aa: CASSPGDSSYEQYF
CDR3nt: TGTGCCAGCTCACCAGGGGACAGCTCCTACGAGCAGTACTTC

d_gene: TRBD1
abundance: .
v_gene: TRBV28
j_gene: TRBJ2-7
CDR3aa: CASLPGQGAPGDEQYF
CDR3nt: TGTGCCAGCCTTCCGGGACAGGGGGCTCCAGGAGACGAGCAGTACTTC

d_gene: .
abundance: .
v_gene: TRBV20-1
j_gene: TRBJ2-3
CDR3aa: CSSTRAHGDTQYF
CDR3nt: TGCAGTTCCACTAGGGCTCATGGGGATACGCAGTATTTT

d_gene: .
abundance: .
v_gene: TRBV6-8
j_gene: TRBJ1-1
CDR3aa: CASSPGGARVRTEAFF
CDR3nt: TGTGCCAGCAGTCCGGGAGGGGCCAGGGTACGTACTGAAGCTTTCTTT

d_gene: .
abundance: many
v_gene: TRBV24-1
j_gene: TRBJ2-2
CDR3aa: CATNGVSGELFF
CDR3nt: TGTGCCACCAACGGAGTCTCCGGGGAGCTGTTTTTT

d_gene: .
abundance: many
v_gene: TRBV19
j_gene: TRBJ2-1
CDR3aa: CASSILSTISYNEQFF
CDR3nt: TGTGCCAGTAGTATTTTGTCTACCATCTCCTACAATGAGCAGTTCTTC

d_gene: .
abundance: .
v_gene: TRBV7-8
j_gene: TRBJ2-6
CDR3aa: CASSLTANVLTF
CDR3nt: TGTGCCAGCAGCTTAACGGCCAACGTCCTGACTTTC

d_gene: .
abundance: many
v_gene: TRBV7-6
j_gene: TRBJ2-2
CDR3aa: CASSTRGAGNTGELFF
CDR3nt: TGTGCCAGCAGCACCCGTGGAGCCGGAAACACCGGGGAGCTGTTTTTT

d_gene: .
abundance: few
v_gene: TRBV12-3/TRBV12-4
j_gene: TRBJ2-1
CDR3aa: CASMETGMSNEQFF
CDR3nt: TGTGCCAGCATGGAAACAGGGATGAGTAATGAGCAGTTCTTC

d_gene: .
abundance: many
v_gene: TRBV6-2/TRBV6-3
j_gene: TRBJ1-5
CDR3aa: CASSYSGPNQPQHF
CDR3nt: TGTGCCAGCAGTTACTCGGGCCCTAATCAGCCCCAGCATTTT

d_gene: .
abundance: .
v_gene: TRBV12-3/TRBV12-4
j_gene: TRBJ2-5
CDR3aa: CASSLTPRDPQYF
CDR3nt: TGTGCCAGCAGTTTAACGCCCCGGGACCCCCAGTACTTC

d_gene: .
abundance: many
v_gene: TRBV6-2/TRBV6-3
j_gene: TRBJ1-4
CDR3aa: CASSYGGAANEKLFF
CDR3nt: TGTGCCAGCAGTTACGGCGGGGCGGCTAATGAAAAACTGTTTTTT

d_gene: TRBD2
abundance: many
v_gene: TRBV7-2
j_gene: TRBJ2-3
CDR3aa: CASSLLASGGSGTDTQYF
CDR3nt: TGTGCCAGCAGCTTATTAGCCTCGGGGGGGAGTGGCACAGATACGCAGTATTTT

d_gene: .
abundance: many
v_gene: TRBV29-1
j_gene: TRBJ1-5
CDR3aa: CSVDPGGNQPQHF
CDR3nt: TGCAGCGTTGATCCGGGGGGCAATCAGCCCCAGCATTTT

d_gene: .
abundance: many
v_gene: TRBV20-1
j_gene: TRBJ2-5
CDR3aa: CSVIQLGETQYF
CDR3nt: TGCAGTGTTATCCAGTTGGGGGAGACCCAGTACTTC

d_gene: .
abundance: many
v_gene: TRBV20-1
j_gene: TRBJ2-3
CDR3aa: CSAPDWRLSTDTQYF
CDR3nt: TGCAGTGCCCCGGACTGGCGCCTAAGCACAGATACGCAGTATTTT

d_gene: TRBD1
abundance: many
v_gene: TRBV20-1
j_gene: TRBJ2-7
CDR3aa: CSARGGQGAYEQYF
CDR3nt: TGCAGTGCTAGGGGCGGACAGGGGGCCTACGAGCAGTACTTC

d_gene: TRBD1
abundance: many
v_gene: TRBV12-3/TRBV12-4
j_gene: TRBJ2-3
CDR3aa: CASSLDRGLADTQYF
CDR3nt: TGTGCCAGCAGCCTCGACAGGGGGCTGGCAGATACGCAGTATTTT

d_gene: .
abundance: .
v_gene: TRBV29-1
j_gene: TRBJ2-1
CDR3aa: CSVAPLSEQFF
CDR3nt: TGCAGCGTTGCCCCCCTCAGTGAGCAGTTCTTC

d_gene: .
abundance: many
v_gene: TRBV7-2
j_gene: TRBJ2-7
CDR3aa: CASSLVGISSYEQYF
CDR3nt: TGTGCCAGCAGTCTCGTGGGGATAAGCTCCTACGAGCAGTACTTC

d_gene: TRBD2
abundance: .
v_gene: TRBV4-3
j_gene: TRBJ2-1
CDR3aa: CASSQDGTSGINEQFF
CDR3nt: TGCGCCAGCAGCCAAGACGGGACTAGCGGGATCAATGAGCAGTTCTTC

d_gene: .
abundance: .
v_gene: TRBV19
j_gene: TRBJ2-1
CDR3aa: CASSTRSEGISYNEQFF
CDR3nt: TGTGCCAGTAGTACCCGAAGCGAGGGGATCTCCTACAATGAGCAGTTCTTC

d_gene: .
abundance: many
v_gene: TRBV7-9
j_gene: TRBJ1-1
CDR3aa: CASSLAGVNTEAFF
CDR3nt: TGTGCCAGCAGCTTAGCTGGCGTGAACACTGAAGCTTTCTTT

d_gene: .
abundance: many
v_gene: TRBV20-1
j_gene: TRBJ2-7
CDR3aa: CSAHSGTTFSYEQYF
CDR3nt: TGCAGTGCCCACTCCGGGACAACTTTCTCCTACGAGCAGTACTTC

d_gene: .
abundance: many
v_gene: TRBV28
j_gene: TRBJ2-5
CDR3aa: CASSLAYRQETQYF
CDR3nt: TGTGCCAGCAGTTTGGCCTACCGACAAGAGACCCAGTACTTC

d_gene: TRBD2
abundance: .
v_gene: TRBV27
j_gene: TRBJ2-3
CDR3aa: CASSLRPGSGRDTDTQYF
CDR3nt: TGTGCCAGCAGTTTACGGCCTGGTAGCGGGAGGGACACAGATACGCAGTATTTT

d_gene: .
abundance: many
v_gene: TRBV28
j_gene: TRBJ2-3
CDR3aa: CASSFPDTDTQYF
CDR3nt: TGTGCCAGCAGTTTCCCCGACACAGATACGCAGTATTTT

d_gene: TRBD2
abundance: many
v_gene: TRBV2
j_gene: TRBJ2-1
CDR3aa: CASRTRTSVGNEQFF
CDR3nt: TGTGCCAGCAGGACAAGGACTAGCGTTGGCAATGAGCAGTTCTTC

d_gene: .
abundance: .
v_gene: TRBV27
j_gene: TRBJ2-5
CDR3aa: CASSFKGETQYF
CDR3nt: TGTGCCAGCAGTTTTAAGGGAGAGACCCAGTACTTC

d_gene: .
abundance: many
v_gene: TRBV20-1
j_gene: TRBJ2-1
CDR3aa: CSTVGWGNEQFF
CDR3nt: TGCAGTACCGTAGGGTGGGGCAATGAGCAGTTCTTC

d_gene: TRBD2
abundance: many
v_gene: TRBV7-6
j_gene: TRBJ2-7
CDR3aa: CASSSYSPGTSGRAWYF
CDR3nt: TGTGCCAGCAGCTCATACTCGCCCGGGACTAGCGGGAGGGCGTGGTACTTC

d_gene: .
abundance: many
v_gene: TRBV4-3
j_gene: TRBJ2-7
CDR3aa: CASSQSSSYEQYF
CDR3nt: TGCGCCAGCAGCCAGTCAAGCTCCTACGAGCAGTACTTC

d_gene: .
abundance: many
v_gene: TRBV28
j_gene: TRBJ2-3
CDR3aa: CASSFEDTYSTDTQYF
CDR3nt: TGTGCCAGCAGCTTCGAGGACACCTATAGCACAGATACGCAGTATTTT

d_gene: .
abundance: many
v_gene: TRBV14
j_gene: TRBJ2-1
CDR3aa: CASSQTPSYNEQFF
CDR3nt: TGTGCCAGCAGCCAGACTCCCTCCTACAATGAGCAGTTCTTC

d_gene: TRBD1
abundance: many
v_gene: TRBV6-2/TRBV6-3
j_gene: TRBJ1-5
CDR3aa: CASRNGQGNQPQHF
CDR3nt: TGTGCCAGCAGAAATGGACAGGGCAATCAGCCCCAGCATTTT

d_gene: .
abundance: many
v_gene: TRBV12-3/TRBV12-4
j_gene: TRBJ2-2
CDR3aa: CASRRQDTGELFF
CDR3nt: TGTGCCAGCAGACGTCAAGACACCGGGGAGCTGTTTTTT

d_gene: .
abundance: many
v_gene: TRBV4-3
j_gene: TRBJ1-1
CDR3aa: CASSQDPQVNTEAFF
CDR3nt: TGCGCCAGCAGCCAAGATCCACAAGTGAACACTGAAGCTTTCTTT

d_gene: .
abundance: many
v_gene: TRBV18
j_gene: TRBJ2-6
CDR3aa: CASSPLGLSGANVLTF
CDR3nt: TGTGCCAGCTCACCACTAGGGCTCTCTGGGGCCAACGTCCTGACTTTC

d_gene: TRBD1
abundance: many
v_gene: TRBV2
j_gene: TRBJ2-2
CDR3aa: CASGDRAFSNTGELFF
CDR3nt: TGTGCCAGCGGGGACAGGGCCTTTTCTAACACCGGGGAGCTGTTTTTT

d_gene: TRBD1
abundance: many
v_gene: TRBV29-1
j_gene: TRBJ1-2
CDR3aa: CSAKRGQGSGYTF
CDR3nt: TGCAGCGCAAAAAGGGGACAGGGGAGCGGCTACACCTTC

d_gene: .
abundance: many
v_gene: TRBV27
j_gene: TRBJ2-7
CDR3aa: CASSLSGGGHFSYEQYF
CDR3nt: TGTGCCAGCAGTTTGAGTGGTGGGGGACATTTTTCCTACGAGCAGTACTTC

d_gene: .
abundance: many
v_gene: TRBV29-1
j_gene: TRBJ1-4
CDR3aa: CSGSQGWNEKLFF
CDR3nt: TGCAGCGGATCGCAGGGGTGGAATGAAAAACTGTTTTTT

d_gene: .
abundance: .
v_gene: TRBV28
j_gene: TRBJ2-7
CDR3aa: CASSFFWIGEYEQYF
CDR3nt: TGTGCCAGCAGTTTTTTTTGGATTGGGGAATACGAGCAGTACTTC

d_gene: .
abundance: many
v_gene: TRBV7-8
j_gene: TRBJ2-3
CDR3aa: CASSLVAGARYF
CDR3nt: TGTGCCAGCAGCTTAGTGGCAGGGGCTCGGTATTTT

d_gene: TRBD1
abundance: many
v_gene: TRBV18
j_gene: TRBJ1-5
CDR3aa: CASSPSQGTAQHF
CDR3nt: TGTGCCAGCTCACCGTCACAGGGGACAGCCCAGCATTTT

d_gene: TRBD1
abundance: many
v_gene: TRBV27
j_gene: TRBJ2-3
CDR3aa: CASSLSIYRGRTDTQYF
CDR3nt: TGTGCCAGCAGTTTATCCATTTACAGGGGGCGCACAGATACGCAGTATTTT

d_gene: .
abundance: .
v_gene: TRBV7-8
j_gene: TRBJ2-5
CDR3aa: CASSGWGTRQETQYF
CDR3nt: TGTGCCAGCAGCGGATGGGGGACCAGACAAGAGACCCAGTACTTC

d_gene: .
abundance: .
v_gene: TRBV11-2
j_gene: TRBJ2-5
CDR3aa: CASSLDHQRLLAETQYF
CDR3nt: TGTGCCAGCAGCTTAGATCATCAGCGCTTGCTCGCAGAGACCCAGTACTTC

d_gene: TRBD2
abundance: few
v_gene: TRBV27
j_gene: TRBJ2-1
CDR3aa: CASSSRLAGANEQFF
CDR3nt: TGTGCCAGCAGTTCCAGACTAGCGGGAGCGAATGAGCAGTTCTTC

d_gene: .
abundance: many
v_gene: TRBV4-2
j_gene: TRBJ1-2
CDR3aa: CASSALDAGTYGYTF
CDR3nt: TGTGCCAGCAGCGCCCTAGATGCAGGGACCTATGGCTACACCTTC

d_gene: .
abundance: many
v_gene: TRBV28
j_gene: TRBJ2-7
CDR3aa: CASSLSEGAGQGGEQYF
CDR3nt: TGTGCCAGCAGTTTAAGCGAGGGGGCGGGGCAGGGAGGCGAGCAGTACTTC

d_gene: TRBD2
abundance: many
v_gene: TRBV20-1
j_gene: TRBJ2-5
CDR3aa: CSVSRVRGVGIGTQYF
CDR3nt: TGCAGTGTTAGTCGAGTCCGGGGGGTTGGGATCGGGACCCAGTACTTC

d_gene: .
abundance: many
v_gene: TRBV7-2
j_gene: TRBJ2-7
CDR3aa: CASSLVGGSPYEQYF
CDR3nt: TGTGCCAGCAGCTTAGTCGGAGGGAGCCCCTACGAGCAGTACTTC

d_gene: .
abundance: many
v_gene: TRBV28
j_gene: TRBJ2-6
CDR3aa: CASSGGTGANVLTF
CDR3nt: TGTGCCAGCAGTGGGGGGACTGGGGCCAACGTCCTGACTTTC

d_gene: TRBD1
abundance: .
v_gene: TRBV28
j_gene: TRBJ1-5
CDR3aa: CASSQTGHNQPQHF
CDR3nt: TGTGCCAGCAGCCAGACAGGGCACAATCAGCCCCAGCATTTT

d_gene: .
abundance: .
v_gene: TRBV9
j_gene: TRBJ2-2
CDR3aa: CASSVATANTGELFFF
CDR3nt: .

d_gene: TRBD1
abundance: many
v_gene: TRBV29-1
j_gene: TRBJ2-3
CDR3aa: CSVEDPRTGGTDTQYF
CDR3nt: TGCAGCGTTGAAGATCCCCGGACAGGGGGCACAGATACGCAGTATTTT